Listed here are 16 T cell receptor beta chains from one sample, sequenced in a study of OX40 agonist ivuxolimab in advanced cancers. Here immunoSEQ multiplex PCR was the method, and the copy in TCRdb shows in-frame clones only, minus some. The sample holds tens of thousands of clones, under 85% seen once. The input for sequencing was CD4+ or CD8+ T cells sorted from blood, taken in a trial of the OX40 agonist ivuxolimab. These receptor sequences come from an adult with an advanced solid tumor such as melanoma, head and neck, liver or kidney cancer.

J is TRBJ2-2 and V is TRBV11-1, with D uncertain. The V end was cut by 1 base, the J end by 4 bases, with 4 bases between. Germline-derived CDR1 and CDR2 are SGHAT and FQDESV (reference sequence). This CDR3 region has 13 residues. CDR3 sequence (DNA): TGTGCCAGCAGCTTAGAAGTCACCGGGGAGCTGTTTTTT. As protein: CASSLEVTGELFF.

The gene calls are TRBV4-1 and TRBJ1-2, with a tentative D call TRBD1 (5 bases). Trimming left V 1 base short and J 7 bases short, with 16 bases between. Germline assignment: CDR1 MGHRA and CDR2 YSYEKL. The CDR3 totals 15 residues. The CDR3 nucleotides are TGCGCCAGCAGCCAAGCACGGGGCGAGGGTTTTGGCTACACCTTC. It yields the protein CASSQARGEGFGYTF.

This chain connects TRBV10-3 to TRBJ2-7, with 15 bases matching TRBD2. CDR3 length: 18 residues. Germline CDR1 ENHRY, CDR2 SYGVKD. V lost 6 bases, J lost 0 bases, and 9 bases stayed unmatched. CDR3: CAISDSGTSGRFSYEQYF. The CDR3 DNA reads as TGTGCCATCAGCGACTCCGGGACTAGCGGGAGGTTCTCCTACGAGCAGTACTTC.

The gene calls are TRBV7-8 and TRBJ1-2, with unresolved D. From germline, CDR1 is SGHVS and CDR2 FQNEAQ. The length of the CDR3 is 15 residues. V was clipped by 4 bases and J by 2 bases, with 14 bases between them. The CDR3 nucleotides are TGTGCCAGCAGCTCACGATCGACGGAGAACTATGGCTACACCTTC. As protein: CASSSRSTENYGYTF.

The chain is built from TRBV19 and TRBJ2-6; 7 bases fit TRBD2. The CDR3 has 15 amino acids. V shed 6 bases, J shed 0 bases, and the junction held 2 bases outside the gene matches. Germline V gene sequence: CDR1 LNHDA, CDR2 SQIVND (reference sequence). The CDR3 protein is CASRLAGSGANVLTF. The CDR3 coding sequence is TGTGCCAGTAGATTAGCGGGCTCTGGGGCCAACGTCCTGACTTTC. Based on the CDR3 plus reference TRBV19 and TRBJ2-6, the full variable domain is DGGITQSPKYLFRKEGQNVTLSCEQNLNHDAMYWYRQDPGQGLRLIYYSQIVNDFQKGDIAEGYSVSREKKESFPLTVTSAQKNPTAFYLCASRLAGSGANVLTFGAGSRLTVL.

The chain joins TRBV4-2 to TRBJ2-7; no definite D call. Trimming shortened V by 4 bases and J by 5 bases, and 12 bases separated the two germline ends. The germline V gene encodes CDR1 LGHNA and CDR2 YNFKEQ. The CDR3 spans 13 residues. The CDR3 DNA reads TGTGCCAGCAGCCGTGGGTCCCAGGACGAGCAGTACTTC. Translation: CASSRGSQDEQYF.

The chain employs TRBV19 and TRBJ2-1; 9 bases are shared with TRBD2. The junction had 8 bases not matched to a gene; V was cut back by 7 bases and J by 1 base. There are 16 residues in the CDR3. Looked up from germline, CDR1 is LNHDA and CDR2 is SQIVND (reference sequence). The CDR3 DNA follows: TGTGCCAGTAATCCTGGACTAGCGCAATCCTACAATGAGCAGTTCTTC. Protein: CASNPGLAQSYNEQFF.

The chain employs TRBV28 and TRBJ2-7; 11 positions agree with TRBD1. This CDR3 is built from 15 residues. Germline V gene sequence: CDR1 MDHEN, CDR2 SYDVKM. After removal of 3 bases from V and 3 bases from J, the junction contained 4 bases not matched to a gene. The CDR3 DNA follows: TGTGCCAGCAGTTTCGGGACAGGGGGAATCTACGAGCAGTACTTC. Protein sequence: CASSFGTGGIYEQYF.

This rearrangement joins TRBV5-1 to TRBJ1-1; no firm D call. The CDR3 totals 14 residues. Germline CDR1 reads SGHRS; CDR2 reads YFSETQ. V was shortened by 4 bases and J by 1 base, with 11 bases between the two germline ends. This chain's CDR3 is CASSAFGGNTEAFF. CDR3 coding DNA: TGCGCCAGCAGCGCCTTTGGTGGGAACACTGAAGCTTTCTTT.

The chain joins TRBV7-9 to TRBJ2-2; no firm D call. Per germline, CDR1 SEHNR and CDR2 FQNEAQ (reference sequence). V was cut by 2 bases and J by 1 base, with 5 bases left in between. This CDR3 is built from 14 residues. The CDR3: CASSLRENTGELFF. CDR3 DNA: TGTGCCAGCAGCTTAAGAGAGAACACCGGGGAGCTGTTTTTT. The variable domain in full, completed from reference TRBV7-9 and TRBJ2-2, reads DTGVSQNPRHKITKRGQNVTFRCDPISEHNRLYWYRQTLGQGPEFLTYFQNEAQLEKSRLLSDRFSAERPKGSFSTLEIQRTEQGDSAMYLCASSLRENTGELFFGEGSRLTVL.

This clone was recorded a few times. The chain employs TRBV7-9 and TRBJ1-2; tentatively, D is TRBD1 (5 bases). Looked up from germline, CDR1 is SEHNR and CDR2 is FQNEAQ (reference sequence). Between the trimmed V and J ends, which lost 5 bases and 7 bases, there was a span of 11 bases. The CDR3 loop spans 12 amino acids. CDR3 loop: CASSPGLGGYTF. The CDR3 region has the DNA TGTGCCAGCAGCCCAGGGTTGGGTGGCTACACCTTC.

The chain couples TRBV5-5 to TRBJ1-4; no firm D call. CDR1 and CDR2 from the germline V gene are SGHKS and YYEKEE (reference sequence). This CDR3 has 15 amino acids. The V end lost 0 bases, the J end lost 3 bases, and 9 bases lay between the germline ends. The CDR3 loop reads CASSLVGDANEKLFF. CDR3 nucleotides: TGTGCCAGCAGCTTGGTTGGGGATGCTAATGAAAAACTGTTTTTT.

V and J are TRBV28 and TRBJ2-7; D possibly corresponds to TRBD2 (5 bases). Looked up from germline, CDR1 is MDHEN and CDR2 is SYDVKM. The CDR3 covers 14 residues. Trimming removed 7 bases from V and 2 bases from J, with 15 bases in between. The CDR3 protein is CASTPGEGPYEQYF. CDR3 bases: TGTGCCAGCACCCCCGGAGAGGGTCCCTACGAGCAGTACTTC.

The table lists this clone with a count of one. The CDR3, as DNA: TGTGCCAGCAGCTTGGGTAGGGTTCAGCCCCAGCATTTT. Translated: CASSLGRVQPQHF. The V call is TRBV5-8, the J call TRBJ1-5; D remains unclear. This CDR3 comprises 13 residues. Deletions cut 0 bases from V and 6 bases from J, with 7 bases between. CDR1 and CDR2 (germline): SGHTS, YDEGEE. Using reference TRBV5-8 and TRBJ1-5 for the parts outside the CDR3, the full variable domain is EAGVTQSPTHLIKTRGQQATLRCSPISGHTSVYWYQQALGLGLQFLLWYDEGEERNRGNFPPRFSGRQFPNYSSELNVNALELEDSALYLCASSLGRVQPQHFGDGTRLSIL.

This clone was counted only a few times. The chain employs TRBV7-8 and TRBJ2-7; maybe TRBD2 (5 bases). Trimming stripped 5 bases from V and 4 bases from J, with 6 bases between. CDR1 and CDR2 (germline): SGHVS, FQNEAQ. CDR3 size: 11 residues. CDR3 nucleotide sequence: TGTGCCAGCAGCGAGGGTTACGAGCAGTACTTC. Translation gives CASSEGYEQYF.

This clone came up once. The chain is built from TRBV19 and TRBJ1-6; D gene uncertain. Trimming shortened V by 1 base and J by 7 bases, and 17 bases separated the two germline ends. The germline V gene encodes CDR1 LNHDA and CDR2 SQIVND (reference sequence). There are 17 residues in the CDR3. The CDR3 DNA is TGTGCCAGTAGTATAGTTGGGCGAGAGTCGGGAAATTCACCCCTCCACTTT. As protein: CASSIVGRESGNSPLHF. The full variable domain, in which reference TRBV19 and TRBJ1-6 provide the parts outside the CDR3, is DGGITQSPKYLFRKEGQNVTLSCEQNLNHDAMYWYRQDPGQGLRLIYYSQIVNDFQKGDIAEGYSVSREKKESFPLTVTSAQKNPTAFYLCASSIVGRESGNSPLHFGNGTRLTVT.